This T cell receptor beta chain came from a study of shared clonotypes between healthy human individuals. Points from the study as a whole: Unshared clonotypes carried lower generation probabilities than those common to all four donors. Compared with memory subsets, naive subsets generally had larger estimated richness.

As concerns this clone: Antigen: not known. Other DNA sequences of this sample code for an identical CDR3.

Running of the assay took place at deep level. In the authors' methods: Filtering was not the same, since immunoSEQ gave junction-only sequences without quality scores. Sequenced by immunoSEQ multiplex PCR; TCRdb stores in-frame clones only, minus some. V, J and clone size derive from that table, while D and trimming were established from the DNA sequence. The table lists 2 million to 2.5 million clones, approximately 96% of them singletons. V lost 3 bases and J lost 1; bases outside the gene matches: 0. There are 14 residues in the CDR3. Looked up from germline, CDR1 is SGHRS and CDR2 is YFSETQ. Sequencing used naive CD4+ T cells sorted from blood. The subset denotes: CD45RA+ positively selected. The source of this sequence is a man aged 18 to 29 in good health. V gene TRBV5-1 combines with J gene TRBJ2-2; 7 nucleotides align to TRBD1. The CDR3: CASSWTGNTGELFF. The DNA for the CDR3 is TGCGCCAGCAGCTGGACAGGGAACACCGGGGAGCTGTTTTTT.